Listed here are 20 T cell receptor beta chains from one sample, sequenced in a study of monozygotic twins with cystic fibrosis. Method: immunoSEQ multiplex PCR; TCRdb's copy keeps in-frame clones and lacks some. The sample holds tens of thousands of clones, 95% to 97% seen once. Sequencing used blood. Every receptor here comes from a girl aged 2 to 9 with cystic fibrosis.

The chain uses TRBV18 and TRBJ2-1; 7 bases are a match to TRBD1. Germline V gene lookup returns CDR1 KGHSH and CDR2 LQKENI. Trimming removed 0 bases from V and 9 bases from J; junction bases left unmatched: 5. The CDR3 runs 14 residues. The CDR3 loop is CASSPPRQGTEQFF. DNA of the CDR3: TGTGCCAGCTCACCACCTCGACAGGGTACTGAGCAGTTCTTC. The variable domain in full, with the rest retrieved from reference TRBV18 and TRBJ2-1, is NAGVMQNPRHLVRRRGQEARLRCSPMKGHSHVYWYRQLPEEGLKFMVYLQKENIIDESGMPKERFSAEFPKEGPSILRIQQVVRGDSAAYFCASSPPRQGTEQFFGPGTRLTVL.

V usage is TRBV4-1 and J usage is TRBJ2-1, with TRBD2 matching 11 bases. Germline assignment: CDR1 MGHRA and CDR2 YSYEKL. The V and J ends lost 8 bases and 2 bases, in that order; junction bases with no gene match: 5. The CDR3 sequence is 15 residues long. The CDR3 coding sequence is TGCGCCAGCGATAGCGGGAGGGCGACCTACAATGAGCAGTTCTTC. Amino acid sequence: CASDSGRATYNEQFF.

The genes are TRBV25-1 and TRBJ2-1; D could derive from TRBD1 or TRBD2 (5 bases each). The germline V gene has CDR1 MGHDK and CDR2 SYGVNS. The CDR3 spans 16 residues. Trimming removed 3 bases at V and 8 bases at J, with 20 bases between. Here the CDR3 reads CASSDPTGWGSDEQFF. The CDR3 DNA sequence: TGTGCCAGCAGTGACCCAACCGGCTGGGGGTCAGATGAGCAGTTCTTC.

The CDR3 here is CASSHPTGPEQYF. Here the CDR3 DNA reads TGTGCCAGCAGCCACCCGACGGGCCCCGAGCAGTACTTC. The gene calls are TRBV25-1 and TRBJ2-7; D remains ambiguous. Deletions cut 6 bases from V and 6 bases from J, with 15 bases between. This CDR3 is 13 amino acids long. CDR1 is MGHDK, CDR2 SYGVNS, per germline.

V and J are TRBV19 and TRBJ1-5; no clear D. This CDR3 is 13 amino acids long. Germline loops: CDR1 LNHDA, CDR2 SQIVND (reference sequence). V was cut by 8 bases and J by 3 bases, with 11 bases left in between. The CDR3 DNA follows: TGTGCCAGTCGATCGGACTCCAATCAGCCCCAGCATTTT. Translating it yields CASRSDSNQPQHF.

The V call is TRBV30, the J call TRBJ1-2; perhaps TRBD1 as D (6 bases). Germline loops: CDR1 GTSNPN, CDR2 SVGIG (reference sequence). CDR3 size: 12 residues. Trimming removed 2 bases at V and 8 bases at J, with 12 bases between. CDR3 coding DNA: TGTGCCTGGAGTTTGCTTACAGGGGGCTACACCTTC. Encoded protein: CAWSLLTGGYTF.

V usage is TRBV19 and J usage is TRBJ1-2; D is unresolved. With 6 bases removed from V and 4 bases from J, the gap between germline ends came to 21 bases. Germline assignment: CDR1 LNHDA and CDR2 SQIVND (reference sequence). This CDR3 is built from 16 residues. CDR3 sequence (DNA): TGTGCCAGTAGCCCTCCTGGACGGCTTCGATTCTATGGCTACACCTTC. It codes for CASSPPGRLRFYGYTF.

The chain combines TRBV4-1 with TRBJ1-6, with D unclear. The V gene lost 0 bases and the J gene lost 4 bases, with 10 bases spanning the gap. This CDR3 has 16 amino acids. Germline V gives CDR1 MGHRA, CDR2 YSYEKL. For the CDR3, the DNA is TGCGCCAGCAGCCAAGATGGGCCGTCGTATAATTCACCCCTCCACTTT. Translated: CASSQDGPSYNSPLHF.

DNA of the CDR3: TGTGCCAGCAGTTTAGACGGGGGCACAGATACGCAGTATTTT. It translates to CASSLDGGTDTQYF. The genes are TRBV27 and TRBJ2-3, with D perhaps TRBD2 (5 bases). Germline V gives CDR1 MNHEY, CDR2 SMNVEV (reference sequence). The CDR3 consists of 14 residues. Trimming stripped 2 bases from V and 1 base from J, with 7 bases between.

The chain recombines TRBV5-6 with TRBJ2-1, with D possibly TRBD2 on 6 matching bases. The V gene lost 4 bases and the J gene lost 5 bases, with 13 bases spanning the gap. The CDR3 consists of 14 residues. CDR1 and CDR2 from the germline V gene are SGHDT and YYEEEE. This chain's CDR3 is CASSGTGLDNEQFF. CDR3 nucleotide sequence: TGTGCCAGCAGCGGAACGGGACTCGACAATGAGCAGTTCTTC.

Written as DNA, the CDR3 is TGTGCGATCCAGGAGATCGAGCAGTACTTC. Its protein product is CAIQEIEQYF. V usage is TRBV21-1 and J usage is TRBJ2-7. TRBV21-1 is reported as a pseudogene. This CDR3 is 10 amino acids long.

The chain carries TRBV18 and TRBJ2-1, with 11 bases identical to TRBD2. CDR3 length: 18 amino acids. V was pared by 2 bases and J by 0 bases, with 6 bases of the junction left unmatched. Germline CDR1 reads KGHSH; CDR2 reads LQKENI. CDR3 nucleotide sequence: TGTGCCAGCTCACCATGGACTAGCGGGCAAACCTCCTACAATGAGCAGTTCTTC. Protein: CASSPWTSGQTSYNEQFF. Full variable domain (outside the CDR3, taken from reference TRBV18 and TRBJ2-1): NAGVMQNPRHLVRRRGQEARLRCSPMKGHSHVYWYRQLPEEGLKFMVYLQKENIIDESGMPKERFSAEFPKEGPSILRIQQVVRGDSAAYFCASSPWTSGQTSYNEQFFGPGTRLTVL.

This chain's CDR3 is CASSPLRDNEQFF. The DNA for the CDR3 is TGTGCCAGCAGCCCTCTACGGGACAATGAGCAGTTCTTC. This chain uses TRBV5-4 with TRBJ2-1, with unresolved D. This CDR3 contains 13 residues. V was shortened by 4 bases and J by 5 bases, with 10 bases between the two germline ends. Looked up from germline, CDR1 is SGHNT and CDR2 is YYREEE (reference sequence).

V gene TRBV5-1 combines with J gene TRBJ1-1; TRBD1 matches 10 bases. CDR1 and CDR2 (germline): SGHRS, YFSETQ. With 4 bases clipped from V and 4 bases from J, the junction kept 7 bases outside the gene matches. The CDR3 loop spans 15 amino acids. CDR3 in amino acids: CASSRTTGGVTEAFF. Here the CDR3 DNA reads TGCGCCAGCAGCCGCACGACAGGGGGCGTCACTGAAGCTTTCTTT. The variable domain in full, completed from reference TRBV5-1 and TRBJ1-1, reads KAGVTQTPRYLIKTRGQQVTLSCSPISGHRSVSWYQQTPGQGLQFLFEYFSETQRNKGNFPGRFSGRQFSNSRSEMNVSTLELGDSALYLCASSRTTGGVTEAFFGQGTRLTVV.

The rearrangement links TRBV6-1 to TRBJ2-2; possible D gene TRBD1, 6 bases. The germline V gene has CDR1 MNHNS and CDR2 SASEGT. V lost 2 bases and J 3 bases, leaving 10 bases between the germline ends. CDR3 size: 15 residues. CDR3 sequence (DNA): TGTGCCAGCAGTGAATCTGAGGGGGACACCGGGGAGCTGTTTTTT. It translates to CASSESEGDTGELFF.

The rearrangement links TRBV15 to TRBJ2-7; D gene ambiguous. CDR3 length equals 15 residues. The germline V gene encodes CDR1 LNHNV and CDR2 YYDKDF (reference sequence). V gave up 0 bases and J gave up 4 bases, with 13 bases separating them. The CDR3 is CATSRDNGLRYEQYF. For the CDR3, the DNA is TGTGCCACCAGCAGAGATAATGGGCTCAGGTACGAGCAGTACTTC.

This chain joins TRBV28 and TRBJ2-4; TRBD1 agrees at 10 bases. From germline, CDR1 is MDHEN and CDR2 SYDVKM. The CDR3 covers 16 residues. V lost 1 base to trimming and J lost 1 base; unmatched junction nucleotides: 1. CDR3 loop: CASSLSGQGAKNIQYF. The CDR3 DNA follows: TGTGCCAGCAGTTTATCGGGACAGGGGGCCAAAAACATTCAGTACTTC.

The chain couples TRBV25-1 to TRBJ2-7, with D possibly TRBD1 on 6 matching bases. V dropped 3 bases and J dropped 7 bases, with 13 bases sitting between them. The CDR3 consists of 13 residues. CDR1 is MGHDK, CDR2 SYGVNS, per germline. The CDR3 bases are TGTGCCAGCAGTGACAGGGCCCAGGGGGAGCAGTACTTC. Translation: CASSDRAQGEQYF.

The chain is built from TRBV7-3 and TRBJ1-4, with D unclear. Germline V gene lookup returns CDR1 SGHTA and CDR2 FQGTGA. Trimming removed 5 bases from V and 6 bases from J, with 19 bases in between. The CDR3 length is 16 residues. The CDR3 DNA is TGTGCCAGCAGCCCTTCGGCTCAGGCTTCTGATGAAAAACTGTTTTTT. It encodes CASSPSAQASDEKLFF. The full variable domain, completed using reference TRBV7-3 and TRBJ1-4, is GAGVSQTPSNKVTEKGKYVELRCDPISGHTALYWYRQSLGQGPEFLIYFQGTGAADDSGLPNDRFFAVRPEGSVSTLKIQRTERGDSAVYLCASSPSAQASDEKLFFGSGTQLSVL.

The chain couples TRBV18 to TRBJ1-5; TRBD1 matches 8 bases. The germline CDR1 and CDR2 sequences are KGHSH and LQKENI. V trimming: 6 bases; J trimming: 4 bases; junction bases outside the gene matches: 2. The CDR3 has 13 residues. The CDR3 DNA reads TGTGCCAGCTCGGGACAGGAGAATCAGCCCCAGCATTTT. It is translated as CASSGQENQPQHF.